This entry features one TCR beta chain sequence. Its specificity is unknown. V was pared by 7 bases and J by 7 bases, with 23 bases between. This CDR3 has 14 residues. Germline V lookup: CDR1 SQVTM, CDR2 ANQGSEA. These data are taken from a study of Ad26.COV2.S vaccination and SARS-CoV-2 variants. General study findings and limits: Responses of T cells in total may have been underestimated by the TCR breadth and depth analyses. Those who received vaccine or placebo ended up with similar non-spike TCR breadth. Vaccine recipients showed a spike-specific TCR breadth that was higher than in placebo recipients.

Some clones are missing from TCRdb's copy, which holds only in-frame ones; the method was immunoSEQ multiplex PCR. The table includes roughly 140,000 clones, roughly 89% detected once. The sequenced sample was peripheral blood, obtained after recovery from COVID-19. This clonotype was obtained from a human donor who had recovered from COVID-19. The chain recombines TRBV29-1 with TRBJ2-7; possible D gene TRBD1, 5 bases. CDR3 DNA sequence: TGCAGCGCTTCCCAGGGTATTCAAGTGGGGGAGCAGTACTTC. Protein: CSASQGIQVGEQYF.